This T cell receptor beta chain was identified in a study of blood T cell repertoires in COVID-19. Germline V gene sequence: CDR1 SNHLY, CDR2 FYNNEI. The V end was cut by 7 bases, the J end by 1 base, with 7 bases between. The CDR3 spans 12 residues. The table lists this clone with a few counts. Clones were sequenced by immunoSEQ multiplex PCR, and TCRdb holds only the in-frame ones, with some missing. The table has approximately 140,000 clones, roughly 87% seen once. The chain is built from TRBV2 and TRBJ1-1; D unresolved. Sequencing was performed on PBMCs or T cells enriched from blood (not recorded which). The TCR sequence derives from a woman aged 40 to 50 who had been exposed to COVID-19. The CDR3 sequence: CASIRENTEAFF. The CDR3 DNA reads as TGTGCCAGCATCCGCGAGAACACTGAAGCTTTCTTT.